These 16 T cell receptor beta chains came from one sample sequenced in a study of T cells of healthy individuals. TCRdb called the 5' RACE reads again in MiXCR, with one record for every CDR3 protein. This table has about 82,000 distinct CDR3 sequences, about 5.5% appearing once. These receptors all come from a female donor in good health.

The chain is built from TRBV6-5 and TRBJ1-2; the D gene is possibly TRBD1 (5 bases). V lost 0 bases, J lost 3 bases, and 8 bases lay in between. Germline V lookup: CDR1 MNHEY, CDR2 SVGAGI. This CDR3 is built from 14 residues. As DNA, the CDR3 is TGTGCCAGCAGTTACTCGCGAGGGGACTATGGCTACACCTTC. This gives the protein CASSYSRGDYGYTF.

V is TRBV20-1 and J is TRBJ1-4; 7 bases line up with TRBD1. Germline loops: CDR1 DFQATT, CDR2 SNEGSKA (reference sequence). With V trimmed by 0 bases and J by 7 bases, 11 bases remained unmatched. This CDR3 has 16 amino acids. CDR3 amino acids: CSARDRQGPVFEKLFF. Here the CDR3 DNA reads TGCAGTGCTAGAGATCGACAGGGACCGGTTTTTGAAAAACTGTTTTTT.

This clonotype was seen at least ten times. The chain links TRBV4-3 to TRBJ2-2; 8 nucleotides align to TRBD2. Germline CDR1 LGHNA, CDR2 YSLEER. With V trimmed by 4 bases and J by 1 base, 14 bases remained unmatched. CDR3 length: 19 residues. CDR3 loop: CASSLLPGLVLGNTGELFF. The CDR3 region has the DNA TGCGCCAGCAGCCTTCTTCCGGGACTAGTTCTCGGGAACACCGGGGAGCTGTTTTTT.

This clonotype was seen ten or more times. The chain uses TRBV7-2 and TRBJ1-6; D gene unclear. Germline values: CDR1 SGHTA, CDR2 FQGNSA. V shed 5 bases and J shed 0 bases, with 8 bases lying between them. The CDR3 spans 15 residues. Written as DNA, the CDR3 is TGTGCCAGCAGCCCCGCCAGCTCCTATAATTCACCCCTCCACTTT. Translating it yields CASSPASSYNSPLHF.

This clonotype came up many times. The genes are TRBV7-9 and TRBJ1-6; a weak D match, TRBD1 (5 bases). The V gene lost 3 bases and the J gene lost 8 bases, with 11 bases spanning the gap. Germline V lookup: CDR1 SEHNR, CDR2 FQNEAQ (reference sequence). This CDR3 comprises 14 residues. CDR3: CASSFSQGDSPLHF. CDR3 nucleotide sequence: TGTGCCAGCAGCTTTTCCCAGGGAGATTCACCCCTCCACTTT.

This clonotype turned up a few times. The rearrangement uses TRBV5-4 and TRBJ2-3; D may be TRBD1 (6 bases). This CDR3 has 16 amino acids. Germline CDR1 SGHNT, CDR2 YYREEE (reference sequence). Trimming shortened V by 3 bases and J by 0 bases, and 14 bases separated the two germline ends. CDR3 in amino acids: CASSSNSGTSTDTQYF. Here the CDR3 DNA reads TGTGCCAGCAGCTCCAACTCCGGGACAAGCACAGATACGCAGTATTTT.

This clonotype was seen many times. The rearrangement uses TRBV4-3 and TRBJ2-1; perhaps TRBD1 as D (5 bases). Germline CDR1 reads LGHNA; CDR2 reads YSLEER. V lost 1 base to trimming and J lost 10 bases, with 14 bases between them. This CDR3 comprises 14 residues. CDR3 sequence reads: CASSQVFRGGEQFF. The CDR3 DNA is TGCGCCAGCAGCCAAGTATTTAGGGGCGGCGAGCAGTTCTTC.

This clonotype was recorded at least ten times. V gene TRBV29-1 combines with J gene TRBJ1-2; the D gene is possibly TRBD1 (5 bases). V was trimmed by 0 bases and J by 3 bases, leaving 11 bases between them. The CDR3 loop spans 14 amino acids. The germline V gene encodes CDR1 SQVTM and CDR2 ANQGSEA. The CDR3 loop is CSVEDPREYYGYTF. The CDR3 region has the DNA TGCAGCGTTGAAGATCCCAGGGAGTACTATGGCTACACCTTC. Full variable domain (remainder filled in from reference TRBV29-1 and TRBJ1-2): SAVISQKPSRDICQRGTSLTIQCQVDSQVTMMFWYRQQPGQSLTLIATANQGSEATYESGFVIDKFPISRPNLTFSTLTVSNMSPEDSSIYLCSVEDPREYYGYTFGSGTRLTVV.

The chain is built from TRBV28 and TRBJ1-1; D is possibly TRBD1 (5 bases). The CDR3 is made up of 16 amino acids. CDR1 is MDHEN, CDR2 SYDVKM, per germline. V was pared by 0 bases and J by 3 bases, with 14 bases between. The CDR3 bases are TGTGCCAGCAGTTTATGGCACGGGACCGGCGACACTGAAGCTTTCTTT. Its protein is CASSLWHGTGDTEAFF.

This clonotype was counted only a few times. The chain uses TRBV6-5 and TRBJ2-3; 10 bases are a match to TRBD2. The V segment lost 5 bases and the J segment 3 bases; nucleotides outside the gene matches: 8. Germline loops: CDR1 MNHEY, CDR2 SVGAGI. The CDR3 has 16 amino acids. Written as DNA, the CDR3 is TGTGCCAGCAGTAGGGCTAGCGGGAGAGGAACAGATACGCAGTATTTT. Translation: CASSRASGRGTDTQYF.

This clonotype was observed a handful of times. The gene calls are TRBV12-3 or TRBV12-4 and TRBJ1-2; D remains ambiguous. The CDR3 consists of 12 residues. Between the trimmed V and J ends, which lost 1 base and 8 bases, there was a span of 8 bases. The CDR3 DNA sequence: TGTGCCAGCAGTTTAGGGGGTGTGGGCTACACCTTC. Encoded protein: CASSLGGVGYTF.

In the case of this clonotype: This may arise from a read error, as a much more abundant clone is one base away. The rearrangement uses TRBV2 and TRBJ1-6; 8 bases agree with TRBD1. The trim removed 6 bases at V and 12 bases at J, leaving 13 bases unmatched. The CDR3 runs 15 residues. Germline CDR1 and CDR2: SNHLY and FYNNEI. The CDR3 protein is CASSARQGLSLPLHF. CDR3 sequence (DNA): TGTGCCAGCAGCGCTCGACAGGGGTTGAGTTTACCCCTCCACTTT.

This clonotype showed up many times. J is TRBJ2-7 and V is TRBV28; 8 nucleotides line up with TRBD2. CDR3 length: 16 residues. CDR1 and CDR2 (germline): MDHEN, SYDVKM. V dropped 3 bases and J dropped 2; count of bases not matched to a gene: 9. The CDR3 sequence: CASSLPRAGAAYEQYF. The CDR3 coding sequence is TGTGCCAGCAGTTTGCCTAGAGCGGGAGCAGCCTACGAGCAGTACTTC. Based on the CDR3 plus reference TRBV28 and TRBJ2-7, the full variable domain is DVKVTQSSRYLVKRTGEKVFLECVQDMDHENMFWYRQDPGLGLRLIYFSYDVKMKEKGDIPEGYSVSREKKERFSLILESASTNQTSMYLCASSLPRAGAAYEQYFGPGTRLTVT.

This clonotype was counted many times. This chain connects TRBV28 to TRBJ2-2; no clear D gene. From germline, CDR1 is MDHEN and CDR2 SYDVKM. CDR3 size: 11 residues. Trimming removed 8 bases from V and 4 bases from J, with 5 bases in between. The CDR3 protein is CASRVTGELFF. The CDR3, as DNA: TGTGCCAGCCGGGTCACCGGGGAGCTGTTTTTT. The variable domain in full, with the rest retrieved from reference TRBV28 and TRBJ2-2, is DVKVTQSSRYLVKRTGEKVFLECVQDMDHENMFWYRQDPGLGLRLIYFSYDVKMKEKGDIPEGYSVSREKKERFSLILESASTNQTSMYLCASRVTGELFFGEGSRLTVL.

In its sample, this clonotype was seen many times. The rearrangement links TRBV20-1 to TRBJ2-7; 7 bases line up with TRBD2. From germline, CDR1 is DFQATT and CDR2 SNEGSKA (reference sequence). J was trimmed by 3 bases and V by 5 bases; bases with no gene match: 10. The CDR3 is 14 residues long. As DNA, the CDR3 is TGCAGTGCTCGAGCTGGGGGGGACGGCTACGAGCAGTACTTC. Its translation is CSARAGGDGYEQYF.

This clonotype was found many times. The gene calls are TRBV12-3 or TRBV12-4 and TRBJ2-7, with 7 bases fitting TRBD1. CDR3 size: 13 residues. The V gene end was trimmed by 5 bases and the J gene end by 4 bases; junction bases not matched to a gene: 5. The CDR3: CASSTGEGYEQYF. The CDR3 bases are TGTGCCAGCAGTACAGGGGAAGGGTACGAGCAGTACTTC.